This T cell receptor beta chain emerged from a study of T cell changes during pregnancy in multiple sclerosis. This table comes from immunoSEQ multiplex PCR, and its TCRdb copy is limited to in-frame clones, with some not included. The sample includes about 100,000 clones, 91% of them seen just once. V was clipped by 2 bases and J by 2 bases; unmatched bases: 6. The germline gives CDR1 SGHNT, CDR2 YYREEE (reference sequence). CDR3 length equals 17 residues. This sequence joins TRBV5-4 and TRBJ2-1; TRBD2 matches at 11 bases. The source material was peripheral blood, sampled in the second trimester of pregnancy. The source is a female donor with multiple sclerosis, enrolled in a pregnancy study. Written as DNA, the CDR3 is TGTGCCAGCAGCTTCCCGACTAGCGGGATAGCCTACAATGAGCAGTTCTTC. It codes for CASSFPTSGIAYNEQFF.